Detailed here is one T cell receptor beta chain. This clone was seen a single time. Its antigen remains unidentified. No base-level quality is on record; no much larger clone is a single base apart. The cohort comprised some 680 healthy bone marrow donors. Cohort members were all nominally healthy when sampled, although unrecorded immune exposures were likely present. The donor tested CMV seronegative, placing the donor among the 352 seronegative members of the cohort. Every donor gave a peripheral blood sample, and the peripheral blood mononuclear cells from that sample were used for TCR beta sequencing. The Qiagen DNeasy Blood Extraction Kit was used to extract genomic DNA from the blood cell samples. Library construction relied on the immunoSEQ multiplex PCR assay. A mixture of 60 forward primers for TCR Vbeta segments and 13 reverse primers for TCR Jbeta segments was used in the multiplex PCR. Amplification of the CDR3 region of rearranged TCR beta genes was performed with a multiplex PCR assay on genomic DNA. On the Illumina HiSeq System, the amplified TCR beta libraries were sequenced as 87-base-pair reads. The authors' pipeline ran thus. A later analysis tallied some 79 million unique TCR beta chains across the 666 repertoires, and 10 million to 11 million of those chains were shared by two or more donors. Raw reads were error-corrected and collapsed into unique sequences by a nearest-neighbor algorithm in which closely related sequences were merged to remove PCR and sequencing errors. CDR3 sequences were aligned to IMGT reference sequences to assign V, D and J gene segments. Each retained sequence needed at least a six-nucleotide match to both a V gene segment and a J gene segment. A rearrangement counted as productive if the CDR3 had no stop codons and remained in frame with V and J, and every other rearrangement counted as non-productive. Following IMGT convention, CDR3 was defined as the stretch from the second conserved V-encoded cysteine up to the conserved J-encoded phenylalanine. The earlier analysis of roughly 590 of the donors excluded sequences that lacked an unambiguous match to a single V gene segment. An earlier analysis of fewer than 750 of the donors classified V segments as functional when productive rearrangements were above 56.7% and as segregating when the standard deviation between donors was above 5%. To diagnose cytomegalovirus status from the catalog of TCR beta chain sequences, a statistical classification framework was built. A later analysis assigned V and J genes by comparing TCR nucleotide sequences with IMGT/GENE-DB human TR gene sequences. The TCRdist pipeline was used in a later analysis to assign CDR3 sequences and most-parsimonious VDJ recombination scenarios. In a later analysis, every TCR beta chain was defined by the combination of its CDR3 amino acid sequence and its V-gene family, and reads without a unique V-gene family were dropped. To address suspected cross-contamination and a sequencing artifact, a later analysis removed approximately 590 highly shared, low-generation-probability nucleotide sequences. A later analysis calculated a clonal expansion index for each public chain from normalized within-repertoire ranks of inferred template counts. In a later analysis, generation probabilities were computed using a VDJ recombination model fitted to out-of-frame rearrangements, and the results were checked against IGoR. In a later analysis, hypergeometric tests were used to score TCR-TCR, TCR-HLA and TCR-CMV co-occurrence, with a repertoire-size bias correction applied to TCR pairs. False discovery rates were estimated in a later analysis by permuting HLA or CMV assignments 20 times. In a later analysis, co-occurring TCRs were grouped using DBSCAN, and TCRdist sequence similarity was added for clustering within HLA-allele-positive subsets. Repertoires with fewer than 30,000 or more than 120,000 public chains, plus five repertoires with anomalous nucleotide sharing, were excluded from co-occurrence clustering. As stored in TCRdb, this immuneACCESS dataset retains in-frame rearrangements with V and J assigned. A fraction of the clones does not appear; measured against another copy, unresolved V genes explain less than half of the discrepancy, and the remainder lacks a known reason. Clonal size and the V and J genes are those of that table, whereas D and trimming came from the DNA. This sample has more than 110,000 clones in its table, and 75% to 85% of those were observed once. The top ten hold about 3.1% of the sample.

The sample originates from a study of cytomegalovirus exposure and HLA in healthy donors (dated by TCRdb to about 2017). With regard to the full study: An earlier analysis of several hundred of the donors reported about 250 Gb of sequence data and approximately 110 million unique TCR beta sequences from 190 million or so T cells. To predict cytomegalovirus infection status, the study brought together high-throughput TCR immunosequencing, statistical association of individual TCRs with disease status, and machine learning. All discovery cohort repertoires had been generated on a single sequencing platform. The study was designed to test whether signatures of past pathogen exposure could be identified by cataloging public T cell receptors. Using immunosequencing, the study profiled T cell repertoires from 550 to 750 subjects and related those repertoires to cytomegalovirus serostatus. Across 398 genotyped donors of the cohort, an average of approximately 240,000 unique TCR beta nucleotide sequences per donor were sequenced, and 15% to 20% of those sequences were non-productive. Of the 398 genotyped donors, 65% to 90% were placed in the genetic ancestry cluster associated with self-reported Caucasian donors. Alongside the repertoire data, information on donor age, sex, ethnicity and CMV serostatus was compiled. The number of typed donors differed by locus: roughly 629-630 for A, B, C, DRB1 and DQB1; 522 for DQA1; approximately 610 for DPA1; and around 490 for DPB1. An earlier analysis of several hundred of the donors applied high-throughput TCR beta sequencing to assess whether each TCR beta V gene segment acted as functional or pseudogenic. An early release that covered roughly 600 HLA-typed donors contained approximately 300 gigabases of sequencing data and 65 million to 100 million unique TCR sequences. Rather than using new phenotypic data, the later analysis identified candidate immune exposures from TCR beta sequences and from how often those sequences occurred across donors. Along with the approximately 600-subject first cohort, a separate validation cohort of 120 different subjects was used. A later genetic analysis took genome-wide SNP genotypes for about 55% of the 666 donors and used that subset as a discovery cohort. Because of strong linkage in the cohort, four to six DR-DQ haplotypes were treated as single units for association and clustering. To study patterns of TCR occurrence, a later analysis re-analyzed previously published TCR beta repertoires from several hundred donors and added high-resolution HLA genotyping. Class I and class II HLA loci were covered by the typing at four-digit resolution. The investigation overall reported the following: According to the authors, the approach could potentially be generalized to other disease states and immunological phenotypes. A cluster of highly shared sequence variants was judged likely to represent a technical artifact of the sequencing pipeline. Only TCR beta chains were sequenced in this cohort, and the absence of alpha or paired-chain data limited detectable features. Some IMGT-functional V segments, including TRBV6-2 and TRBV6-3, could not be told apart with the 87-base-pair reads, so those segments were excluded. Presence/absence analyses assumed roughly uniform sequencing depth across donors, an assumption that may not hold. A later analysis found that TCR association rates varied across HLA loci, with DRB1 alleles showing the most associated TCRs and HLA-C alleles the fewest. In both the original and validation cohorts, the classifier was reported to diagnose cytomegalovirus status with high specificity and sensitivity. In an earlier analysis of 587 of the donors, most TCR beta V segments appeared in productive rearrangements about 87% or about 30% of the time, broadly matching IMGT annotations. Most TCR sequences were seen in very few donors, while some public TCRs were found in many individuals. HLA typing was unavailable for some donors at each locus, so association tests used only the typed subset. In a later genetic analysis, fewer N-insertions in productive TCRs were reported among donors in an Asian-associated ancestry cluster than the 666-donor mean. In vitro tests confirmed that a few of the cytomegalovirus-associated TCR beta chains recognize cytomegalovirus antigens. Specific HLA alleles were associated with 15,000 to 20,000 TCR beta sequences at a false discovery rate of 0.05 in a later analysis. A further reported finding was that TCR beta sequences accurately predicted the HLA-A and HLA-B alleles for most subjects in the first cohort. When HLA alleles, especially DR and DQ, strongly co-occurred, TCR associations were difficult to assign to individual alleles. A later analysis reported that several top co-occurrence clusters appeared linked to parvovirus B19, influenza, CMV and Epstein-Barr virus. Compared with equally common non-associated chains, HLA-associated TCR beta chains in a later analysis were more clonally expanded and had lower generation probabilities. In a later analysis, most CMV-associated TCR beta chains were found to appear HLA-restricted, with HLA associations seemingly driven largely by CMV exposure. Because counts were too low, 15 to 20 rarely observed V segments, including chromosome 9 orphons, were left out of the earlier analysis of a few hundred of the donors. Linkage disequilibrium might explain the correlated functional status among segregating V segments, but an unknown experimental factor could not be excluded. CMV serostatus was the only immune exposure information available for the cohort. The study listed 150 to 200 TCR beta chains as associated with cytomegalovirus. A later genetic analysis associated a missense DCLRE1C variant with V-gene and J-gene trimming of TCR beta chains, and an independent cohort replicated the association.

V and J lose 1 base and 6 bases, and a span of 12 bases separates them. Sequences SGHTA (CDR1) and FQGNSA (CDR2) are obtained from the germline V gene. Spanning cysteine to phenylalanine, the CDR3 consists of 14 amino acids. Just the 42-base CDR3 DNA is kept, in frame starting at base 1. This receptor was taken from a female donor in good health and CMV-seronegative. Sequencing was done on a sample of PBMCs. The chain uses TRBV7-2 and TRBJ1-1; TRBD1 might be the D gene, on 5 matching bases. The CDR3 here reads CASSLVGAWAEAFF. DNA sequence: TGTGCCAGCAGCTTAGTAGGGGCATGGGCTGAAGCTTTCTTT. Where the CDR3 stops, the reference TRBV7-2 and TRBJ1-1 genes take over; the full variable domain is GAGVSQSPSNKVTEKGKDVELRCDPISGHTALYWYRQSLGQGLEFLIYFQGNSAPDKSGLPSDRFSAERTGGSVSTLTIQRTQQEDSAVYLCASSLVGAWAEAFFGQGTRLTVV.